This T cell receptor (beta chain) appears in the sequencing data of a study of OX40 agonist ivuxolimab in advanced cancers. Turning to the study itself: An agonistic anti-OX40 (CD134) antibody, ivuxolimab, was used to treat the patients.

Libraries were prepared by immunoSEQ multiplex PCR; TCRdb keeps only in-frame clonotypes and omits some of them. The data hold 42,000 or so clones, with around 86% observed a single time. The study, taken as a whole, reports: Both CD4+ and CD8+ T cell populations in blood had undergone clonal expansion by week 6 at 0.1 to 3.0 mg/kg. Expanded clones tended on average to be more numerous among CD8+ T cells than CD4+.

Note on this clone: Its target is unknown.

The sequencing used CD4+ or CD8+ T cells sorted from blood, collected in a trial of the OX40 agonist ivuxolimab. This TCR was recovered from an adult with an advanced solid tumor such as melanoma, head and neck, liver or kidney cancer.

The CDR3 reads CASSLPLAGAWVGEQYF. The CDR3 DNA reads TGTGCCAGCAGCCTCCCTCTAGCGGGAGCCTGGGTAGGGGAGCAGTACTTC. The rearrangement joins TRBV7-9 to TRBJ2-7, with 10 bases identical to TRBD2. CDR1 is SEHNR and CDR2 is FQNEAQ in the germline V gene (reference sequence). Germline trimming cut 5 bases from V and 7 bases from J; bases unmatched to any gene: 17. This CDR3 has 17 amino acids.